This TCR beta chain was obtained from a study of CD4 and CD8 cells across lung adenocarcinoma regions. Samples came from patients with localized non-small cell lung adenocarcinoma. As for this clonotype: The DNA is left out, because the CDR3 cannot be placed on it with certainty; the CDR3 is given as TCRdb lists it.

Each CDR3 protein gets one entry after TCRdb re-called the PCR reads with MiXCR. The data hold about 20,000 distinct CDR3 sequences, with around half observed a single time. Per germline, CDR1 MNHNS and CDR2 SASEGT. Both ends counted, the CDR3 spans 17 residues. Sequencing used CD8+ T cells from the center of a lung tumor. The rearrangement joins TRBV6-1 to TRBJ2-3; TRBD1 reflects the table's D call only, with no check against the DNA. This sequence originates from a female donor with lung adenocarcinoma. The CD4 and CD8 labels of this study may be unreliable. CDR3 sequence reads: CASQRGWGAGSTDTQYF.